Below, 4 T cell receptor beta chains from the same sample are listed, as sequenced in a study of T cell repertoires in cytomegalovirus infection. One entry per CDR3 protein, called by TCRdb with MiXCR from the reads. Of approximately 170,000 distinct CDR3 sequences detected, 17% appear once; the ten largest clones hold 15% to 20%. The sequenced sample consisted of CD8+ T cells from PBMCs. These receptor sequences come from a human donor in good health (CMV status not recorded). Some clones in this sample may be carry-over from other donors' samples.

This clonotype was picked up a small number of times. The chain combines TRBV27 with TRBJ1-1; unclear D gene. This CDR3 is built from 13 residues. Trimming left V 2 bases short and J 5 bases short, with 9 bases between. CDR1 and CDR2 (germline): MNHEY, SMNVEV (reference sequence). The CDR3 sequence is CASSLGVRTEAFF. For the CDR3, the DNA is TGTGCCAGCAGTTTAGGGGTACGAACTGAAGCTTTCTTT.

V and J are TRBV11-2 and TRBJ2-2, with 9 bases that match TRBD1. The CDR3 totals 17 residues. Trimming cost V 6 bases and J 6 bases; bases outside gene matches: 14. In germline, CDR1 is SGHAT, CDR2 FQNNGV. The CDR3 protein is CASSLPIQGASAGELFF. The CDR3 DNA reads TGTGCCAGCAGTTTGCCTATACAGGGGGCGAGTGCCGGGGAGCTGTTTTTT.

The chain combines TRBV27 with TRBJ2-3; 7 positions agree with TRBD1. CDR1 is MNHEY, CDR2 SMNVEV, per germline (reference sequence). V gave up 5 bases and J gave up 1 base; unmatched junction bases: 6. The CDR3 contains 15 residues. The CDR3, as DNA: TGTGCCAGCAGTCTCCCGGGACAGCGCACAGATACGCAGTATTTT. Translated, it gives CASSLPGQRTDTQYF.

This clonotype was recorded a few times. V is TRBV12-3 or TRBV12-4 and J is TRBJ2-3, with D tentatively TRBD2 (6 bases). The V end lost 5 bases, the J end lost 6 bases, and 12 bases lay between the germline ends. The CDR3 length is 13 residues. CDR3 bases: TGTGCCAGCAGTCCCGGGGGTTCGGATACGCAGTATTTT. This gives the protein CASSPGGSDTQYF.